The 5 T cell receptor beta chains given below trace back to one sample, sequenced in a study of T cell responses to AZD1222 COVID-19 vaccine. Sequencing used immunoSEQ multiplex PCR; TCRdb keeps in-frame clones, though not all of them. Of about 150,000 clones detected, about 85% appear once; the ten largest clones hold 2.6%. The sample was peripheral blood, taken on day 0 of AZD1222 vaccination. The origin of the receptors is an adult in good health.

The CDR3 DNA follows: TGCGCCAGCAGCCATTTCCGTCGGGGACAGAACCTACAAGCCGGCACCATATATTTT. Amino acid sequence: CASSHFRRGQNLQAGTIYF. The chain combines TRBV4-1 with TRBJ1-3; TRBD1 aligns across 7 bases. With 3 bases clipped from V and 9 bases from J, the junction kept 23 bases outside the gene matches. CDR1 MGHRA and CDR2 YSYEKL come from the germline V gene. The CDR3 is made up of 19 amino acids.

The chain couples TRBV28 to TRBJ1-3, with D uncertain. V lost 7 bases to trimming and J lost 5 bases, with 15 bases between them. Germline CDR1 reads MDHEN; CDR2 reads SYDVKM. The CDR3 has 14 residues. The CDR3 DNA reads TGTGCCAGCAAGGGAGGGCGGCGGAGAAACACCATATATTTT. This codes for CASKGGRRRNTIYF.

The V call is TRBV27, the J call TRBJ2-1, with D possibly being TRBD1 (8 bases). Trimming took off 6 bases at V and 5 bases at J, with 17 bases between the two ends. The length of the CDR3 is 15 residues. Germline V gene data show CDR1 as MNHEY and CDR2 as SMNVEV (reference sequence). CDR3 protein: CASSLGTGLDNEQFF. The DNA of the CDR3 is TGTGCCAGCAGCCTCGGGACAGGACTAGACAATGAGCAGTTCTTC.

The rearrangement links TRBV5-1 to TRBJ2-2, with 11 bases lining up with TRBD1. V lost 4 bases and J lost 7; bases outside the gene matches: 9. Per the germline V gene, CDR1 is SGHRS and CDR2 is YFSETQ. The CDR3 loop spans 16 amino acids. The chain's CDR3 is CASSRRTGGVGGELFF. The CDR3 region has the DNA TGCGCCAGCAGCCGGAGGACAGGGGGCGTCGGCGGGGAGCTGTTTTTT.

The count of this clone is one. This chain links TRBV5-1 with TRBJ1-1; the D gene is possibly TRBD1 (6 bases). The CDR3 is 15 residues long. Deletions cut 5 bases from V and 7 bases from J, with 21 bases between. CDR1 is SGHRS, CDR2 YFSETQ, per germline. The CDR3: CASRKDPGVGGEAFF. In DNA form, the CDR3 reads TGCGCCAGCAGGAAGGACCCTGGGGTAGGGGGTGAAGCTTTCTTT.